Listed here are 30 T cell receptor beta chains from one sample, sequenced in a study of blood T cell repertoires in COVID-19. The method was immunoSEQ multiplex PCR; TCRdb's version includes in-frame clones alone and lacks a portion of them. Of some 300,000 clones detected, 90% appear once; the ten largest clones hold around 1%. Input material: peripheral blood. Source of these receptors: a woman in her thirties or forties with COVID-19, enrolled during active disease.

In its sample, this clone was seen once. The J gene is TRBJ1-6, the V gene TRBV5-6; possibly TRBD1 for D (5 bases). Germline V gene lookup returns CDR1 SGHDT and CDR2 YYEEEE. With 1 base removed from V and 10 bases from J, the gap between germline ends came to 12 bases. There are 14 residues in the CDR3. CDR3 in DNA: TGTGCCAGCAGCTTGTGGGGCCCTAGATCACCCCTCCACTTT. This gives the protein CASSLWGPRSPLHF. The full variable domain, rest sourced from reference TRBV5-6 and TRBJ1-6, is DAGVTQSPTHLIKTRGQQVTLRCSPKSGHDTVSWYQQALGQGPQFIFQYYEEEERQRGNFPDRFSGHQFPNYSSELNVNALLLGDSALYLCASSLWGPRSPLHFGNGTRLTVT.

CDR3 residues: CSVSILPGQMNTEAFF. In DNA form, the CDR3 reads TGCAGCGTTTCAATACTCCCGGGACAGATGAACACTGAAGCTTTCTTT. This chain links TRBV29-1 with TRBJ1-1; 7 bases agree with TRBD1. After removal of 5 bases from V and 0 bases from J, the junction contained 12 bases not matched to a gene. CDR3 length: 16 amino acids. Germline V CDR1 and CDR2: SQVTM, ANQGSEA.

The V and J genes are TRBV2 and TRBJ2-7, with 10 bases aligning to TRBD2. Germline lookup yields CDR1 SNHLY and CDR2 FYNNEI. Trimming took 7 bases from V and 1 from J; bases not matched to a gene: 7. This CDR3 comprises 15 residues. The CDR3 DNA reads as TGTGCCAGCATCGACCCTAGCGGGAGTTCCTACGAGCAGTACTTC. It translates to CASIDPSGSSYEQYF.

This chain connects TRBV20-1 to TRBJ1-1, with D possibly being TRBD1 (6 bases). The CDR3 totals 18 residues. CDR1 and CDR2 from the germline V gene are DFQATT and SNEGSKA (reference sequence). Trimming took 3 bases from V and 0 from J, leaving 23 bases between them. CDR3 coding DNA: TGCAGTGCTAGTAATCCGGAGCAGGGGTCTCACATGAACACTGAAGCTTTCTTT. Protein sequence: CSASNPEQGSHMNTEAFF.

This chain joins TRBV30 and TRBJ1-1, with 7 bases fitting TRBD1. CDR1 is GTSNPN and CDR2 is SVGIG in the germline V gene (reference sequence). The CDR3 consists of 15 residues. The V gene end was trimmed by 0 bases and the J gene end by 3 bases; junction bases not matched to a gene: 7. The CDR3 protein is CAWSVGGQAYTEAFF. CDR3 coding DNA: TGTGCCTGGAGTGTAGGGGGCCAAGCTTACACTGAAGCTTTCTTT.

There are a few counts of this clone. The V and J genes are TRBV3-1 (or the pseudogene TRBV3-2) and TRBJ1-3, with 8 bases that match TRBD1. The germline V gene encodes CDR1 LGHDT and CDR2 YNNKEL (reference sequence). After removal of 0 bases from V and 4 bases from J, the junction contained 8 bases not matched to a gene. CDR3 length: 17 amino acids. The CDR3, as DNA: TGTGCCAGCAGCCAAGAGGGAAGCAGGGGGCGCGGAAACACCATATATTTT. Amino acid sequence: CASSQEGSRGRGNTIYF.

The chain uses TRBV9 and TRBJ2-5, with a weak D call TRBD2 (6 bases). The germline gives CDR1 SGDLS, CDR2 YYNGEE. The CDR3 runs to 15 residues. Trimming shortened V by 1 base and J by 5 bases, and 15 bases separated the two germline ends. This chain's CDR3 is CASSVTGWGEETQYF. In nucleotides, the CDR3 is TGTGCCAGCAGCGTAACTGGATGGGGGGAGGAGACCCAGTACTTC.

The rearrangement joins TRBV6-6 to TRBJ1-1; TRBD1 matches at 9 bases. After removal of 5 bases from V and 1 base from J, the junction contained 11 bases not matched to a gene. Per the germline V gene, CDR1 is MNHNY and CDR2 is SVGAGI (reference sequence). CDR3 length equals 17 residues. The CDR3 coding sequence is TGTGCCAGCAGTCACCCGGGACAGGGAGTAAGGAACACTGAAGCTTTCTTT. This codes for CASSHPGQGVRNTEAFF.

This chain uses TRBV3-1 (or the pseudogene TRBV3-2) with TRBJ2-7; TRBD1 matches 8 bases. The CDR3 runs to 16 residues. Per the germline V gene, CDR1 is LGHDT and CDR2 is YNNKEL (reference sequence). V shed 7 bases, J shed 3 bases, and the junction held 14 bases outside the gene matches. As DNA, the CDR3 is TGTGCCAGCAAATGGGGTCCCTCGGACAGGGACTACGAGCAGTACTTC. This encodes CASKWGPSDRDYEQYF.

V usage is TRBV27 and J usage is TRBJ2-1; D not resolved. The length of the CDR3 is 15 residues. Per the germline V gene, CDR1 is MNHEY and CDR2 is SMNVEV (reference sequence). Trimming left V 5 bases short and J 0 bases short, with 11 bases between. DNA of the CDR3: TGTGCCAGCAGTCCTGATCTATTCTCCTACAATGAGCAGTTCTTC. It codes for CASSPDLFSYNEQFF.

V is TRBV15 and J is TRBJ1-4; D possibly corresponds to TRBD1 (5 bases). Trimming left V 5 bases short and J 7 bases short, with 14 bases between. The CDR3 contains 14 residues. Per the germline V gene, CDR1 is LNHNV and CDR2 is YYDKDF (reference sequence). CDR3 sequence (DNA): TGTGCCACCAGCCGGCCGGGGGGTTCTGAAAAACTGTTTTTT. Translation: CATSRPGGSEKLFF.

CDR3 protein: CASSPTGVYGYTF. DNA of the CDR3: TGCGCCAGCAGCCCTACAGGGGTCTATGGCTACACCTTC. The V gene is TRBV5-1, the J gene TRBJ1-2, with 7 nucleotides matching TRBD1. Germline CDR1 is SGHRS and CDR2 is YFSETQ. V shed 4 bases and J 4 bases; nucleotides not matched to a gene: 4. This CDR3 has 13 residues.

The chain employs TRBV15 and TRBJ2-2; possibly TRBD2 for D (6 bases). V was cut by 8 bases and J by 5 bases, with 12 bases left in between. The CDR3 runs 13 residues. The germline gives CDR1 LNHNV, CDR2 YYDKDF (reference sequence). Written as DNA, the CDR3 is TGTGCCACCTCCCGTGGGGGGACCGGGGAGCTGTTTTTT. It is translated as CATSRGGTGELFF.

V and J are TRBV19 and TRBJ1-5, with 8 positions matching TRBD1. The V gene end was trimmed by 7 bases and the J gene end by 2 bases; junction bases not matched to a gene: 4. Germline V gene data show CDR1 as LNHDA and CDR2 as SQIVND (reference sequence). The CDR3 runs to 14 residues. The CDR3 sequence is CASTTDRGNQPQHF. The CDR3 coding sequence is TGTGCCAGTACCACGGACAGGGGCAATCAGCCCCAGCATTTT.

A single count supports this clone. The chain has TRBV5-6 and TRBJ1-3; D not certain. This CDR3 has 15 amino acids. Germline CDR1 SGHDT, CDR2 YYEEEE. The V gene lost 0 bases and the J gene lost 0 bases, with 7 bases spanning the gap. In nucleotides, the CDR3 is TGTGCCAGCAGCTTGGGACGGAGCTCTGGAAACACCATATATTTT. It codes for CASSLGRSSGNTIYF.

This clone has a single count. The gene calls are TRBV19 and TRBJ2-5; 7 bases match TRBD1. The V and J ends lost 6 bases and 1 base, in that order; junction bases with no gene match: 11. The CDR3 is 16 residues long. Germline V gives CDR1 LNHDA, CDR2 SQIVND (reference sequence). CDR3 sequence: CASSSSPGQSQETQYF. The CDR3 region has the DNA TGTGCCAGTAGCAGCTCACCGGGACAGAGCCAAGAGACCCAGTACTTC. Combining the CDR3 with reference TRBV19 and TRBJ2-5 gives the whole variable domain DGGITQSPKYLFRKEGQNVTLSCEQNLNHDAMYWYRQDPGQGLRLIYYSQIVNDFQKGDIAEGYSVSREKKESFPLTVTSAQKNPTAFYLCASSSSPGQSQETQYFGPGTRLLVL.

The chain combines TRBV28 with TRBJ2-2, with 7 nucleotides matching TRBD1. Trimming at V came to 5 bases and at J to 0 bases, leaving 3 bases not matched to a gene. The germline gives CDR1 MDHEN, CDR2 SYDVKM. This CDR3 has 15 residues. The CDR3 loop is CASSPGQTNTGELFF. CDR3 in DNA: TGTGCCAGCAGTCCGGGACAGACGAACACCGGGGAGCTGTTTTTT.

The genes are TRBV19 and TRBJ2-1; TRBD1 aligns across 7 bases. V gave up 5 bases and J gave up 4 bases; unmatched junction bases: 8. The germline V gene encodes CDR1 LNHDA and CDR2 SQIVND (reference sequence). This CDR3 comprises 15 residues. CDR3 DNA sequence: TGTGCCAGTAGTTGGAAAGGGGACAGATACAATGAGCAGTTCTTC. Its translation is CASSWKGDRYNEQFF.

The V gene is TRBV19, the J gene TRBJ2-3, with 7 bases fitting TRBD1. The CDR3 has 15 amino acids. The germline V gene has CDR1 LNHDA and CDR2 SQIVND (reference sequence). V was clipped by 3 bases and J by 6 bases; unmatched bases: 9. CDR3 bases: TGTGCCAGTAGTATCCTGCAGGGGGTGGGGGATACGCAGTATTTT. This encodes CASSILQGVGDTQYF.

The V call is TRBV7-2, the J call TRBJ1-3; weak D call: TRBD1 (6 bases). Trimming removed 2 bases from V and 1 base from J, with 15 bases in between. Germline-derived CDR1 and CDR2 are SGHTA and FQGNSA. The CDR3 covers 17 residues. The CDR3 nucleotides read TGTGCCAGCAGCTTAAGGTCGACAGGCAATTCTGGAAACACCATATATTTT. Translated: CASSLRSTGNSGNTIYF.

The rearrangement joins TRBV19 to TRBJ2-7; TRBD1 agrees at 7 bases. After removal of 7 bases from V and 2 bases from J, the junction contained 2 bases not matched to a gene. From germline, CDR1 is LNHDA and CDR2 SQIVND (reference sequence). CDR3 size: 12 residues. The CDR3 spells CASKGQPYEQYF. CDR3 bases: TGTGCCAGTAAGGGACAGCCCTACGAGCAGTACTTC.

This CDR3 is CASSLLPGQGNSYEQFF. CDR3 DNA: TGTGCCAGCAGCCTCTTACCGGGACAGGGAAATTCTTATGAGCAGTTCTTC. The rearrangement joins TRBV7-6 to TRBJ2-1, with 9 bases fitting TRBD1. This CDR3 is built from 17 residues. The V gene's germline CDR1 is SGHVS and CDR2 FNYEAQ. V lost 5 bases, J lost 8 bases, and 16 bases stayed unmatched.

The chain has TRBV28 and TRBJ1-2; D not certain. The CDR3 contains 12 residues. Germline CDR1 MDHEN, CDR2 SYDVKM. V lost 3 bases, J lost 2 bases, and 4 bases lay in between. DNA of the CDR3: TGTGCCAGCAGTTTCTTGAACTATGGCTACACCTTC. Protein product: CASSFLNYGYTF.

V is TRBV11-3 and J is TRBJ2-1; 10 bases agree with TRBD1. V dropped 2 bases and J dropped 7; count of bases not matched to a gene: 8. Germline CDR1 is SGHNT and CDR2 is YENEEA. The CDR3 is 16 residues long. The CDR3 sequence is CASSLRGGTGDNEQFF. CDR3 DNA: TGTGCCAGCAGCTTAAGGGGCGGGACAGGGGATAATGAGCAGTTCTTC.

The rearrangement joins TRBV10-3 to TRBJ2-3, with D tentatively TRBD2 (5 bases). The CDR3 loop spans 14 amino acids. CDR1 is ENHRY and CDR2 is SYGVKD in the germline V gene. Trimming took 0 bases from V and 2 from J, leaving 6 bases between them. The CDR3 bases are TGTGCCATCAGTGAGTCCGGGGTCACAGATACGCAGTATTTT. Amino acids: CAISESGVTDTQYF.

The chain employs TRBV5-1 and TRBJ2-2; 7 bases align to TRBD2. The CDR3 extends over 13 amino acids. V dropped 5 bases and J dropped 5; count of bases not matched to a gene: 3. CDR1 is SGHRS and CDR2 is YFSETQ in the germline V gene. CDR3 protein: CASRIGGTGELFF. DNA for the CDR3: TGCGCCAGCAGGATCGGGGGGACCGGGGAGCTGTTTTTT.

This chain joins TRBV28 and TRBJ1-2; possibly TRBD1 for D (6 bases). Trimming shortened V by 6 bases and J by 4 bases, and 15 bases separated the two germline ends. This CDR3 contains 14 residues. CDR1 is MDHEN, CDR2 SYDVKM, per germline. The CDR3 nucleotides are TGTGCCAGCAGGATAGGGGGAAAGCTCTATGGCTACACCTTC. Protein product: CASRIGGKLYGYTF.

The rearrangement joins TRBV4-3 to TRBJ2-1; 8 bases align to TRBD2. Germline CDR1 reads LGHNA; CDR2 reads YSLEER. J lost 2 bases, V lost 0 bases, and 3 bases had no gene match. This CDR3 is built from 16 residues. The CDR3 loop is CASSQERAGAYNEQFF. The CDR3 nucleotides are TGCGCCAGCAGCCAAGAAAGAGCGGGGGCCTACAATGAGCAGTTCTTC.

The J gene is TRBJ1-1, the V gene TRBV28, with D possibly being TRBD1 (5 bases). CDR3 length equals 13 residues. CDR1 and CDR2 (germline): MDHEN, SYDVKM. Trimming removed 2 bases from V and 3 bases from J, with 7 bases in between. The CDR3 protein is CASSLGGDTEAFF. The CDR3 DNA sequence: TGTGCCAGCAGTTTAGGGGGGGACACTGAAGCTTTCTTT. The full variable domain, rest sourced from reference TRBV28 and TRBJ1-1, is DVKVTQSSRYLVKRTGEKVFLECVQDMDHENMFWYRQDPGLGLRLIYFSYDVKMKEKGDIPEGYSVSREKKERFSLILESASTNQTSMYLCASSLGGDTEAFFGQGTRLTVV.

This chain connects TRBV27 to TRBJ2-7; 8 nucleotides match TRBD2. CDR3 length: 16 residues. With V trimmed by 5 bases and J by 2 bases, 11 bases remained unmatched. Looked up from germline, CDR1 is MNHEY and CDR2 is SMNVEV (reference sequence). CDR3 coding DNA: TGTGCCAGCAGTCCTCCGACTAGCGCCACAACCTACGAGCAGTACTTC. Protein sequence: CASSPPTSATTYEQYF.